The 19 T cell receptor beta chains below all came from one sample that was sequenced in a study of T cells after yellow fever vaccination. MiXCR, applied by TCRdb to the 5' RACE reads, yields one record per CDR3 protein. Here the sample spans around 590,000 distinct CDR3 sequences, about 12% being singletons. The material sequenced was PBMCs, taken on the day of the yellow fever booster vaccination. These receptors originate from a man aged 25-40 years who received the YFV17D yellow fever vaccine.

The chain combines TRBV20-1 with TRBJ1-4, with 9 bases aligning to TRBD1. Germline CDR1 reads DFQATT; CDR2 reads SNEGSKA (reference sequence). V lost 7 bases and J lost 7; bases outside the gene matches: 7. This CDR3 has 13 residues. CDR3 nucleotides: TGCAGTGTAGCCGGGACAGGGAGTGAAAAACTGTTTTTT. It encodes CSVAGTGSEKLFF.

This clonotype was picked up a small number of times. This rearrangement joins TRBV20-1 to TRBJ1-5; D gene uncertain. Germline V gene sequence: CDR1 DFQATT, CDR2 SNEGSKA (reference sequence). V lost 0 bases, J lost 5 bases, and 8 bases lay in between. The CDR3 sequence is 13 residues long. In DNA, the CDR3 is TGCAGTGCTAGAGAGGAGGGAGATCAGCCCCAGCATTTT. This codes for CSAREEGDQPQHF.

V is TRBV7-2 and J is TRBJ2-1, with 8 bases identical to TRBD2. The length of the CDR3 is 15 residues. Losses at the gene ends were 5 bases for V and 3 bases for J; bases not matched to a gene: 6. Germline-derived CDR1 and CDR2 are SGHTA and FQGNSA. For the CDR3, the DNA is TGTGCCAGCAGCGCTAGAGCGGGAGACTACAATGAGCAGTTCTTC. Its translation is CASSARAGDYNEQFF.

The chain's CDR3 is CASMRTGVGYTF. The CDR3, as DNA: TGTGCCAGTATGCGGACAGGTGTTGGCTACACCTTC. The J gene is TRBJ1-2, the V gene TRBV19; TRBD1 matches 7 bases. J gave up 7 bases and V 7 bases, and 6 bases lay outside the gene matches. The CDR3 covers 12 residues. CDR1 LNHDA and CDR2 SQIVND come from the germline V gene (reference sequence).

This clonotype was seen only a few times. The CDR3 DNA reads TGTGCCAGCAGTTTATTACAGCGGGAGGGCCACACCGGGGAGCTGTTTTTT. It encodes CASSLLQREGHTGELFF. The J gene is TRBJ2-2, the V gene TRBV27; 10 bases are shared with TRBD2. Germline lookup yields CDR1 MNHEY and CDR2 SMNVEV (reference sequence). V gave up 1 base and J gave up 3 bases; unmatched junction bases: 5. CDR3 length: 17 residues.

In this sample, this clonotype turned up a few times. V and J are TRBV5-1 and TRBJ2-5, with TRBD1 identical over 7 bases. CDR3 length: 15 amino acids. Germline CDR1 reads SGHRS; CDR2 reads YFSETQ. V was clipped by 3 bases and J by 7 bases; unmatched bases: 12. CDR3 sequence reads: CASSSGPDRLGTQYF. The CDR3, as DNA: TGCGCCAGCAGCTCCGGACCGGACAGGCTAGGGACCCAGTACTTC.

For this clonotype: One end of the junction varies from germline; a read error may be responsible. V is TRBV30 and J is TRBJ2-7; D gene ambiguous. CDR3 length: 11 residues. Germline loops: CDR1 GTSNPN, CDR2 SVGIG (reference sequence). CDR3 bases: TGTGCCTGGAGTGAGGCCGGCCGGCCGTCCTTC. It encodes CAWSEAGRPSF.

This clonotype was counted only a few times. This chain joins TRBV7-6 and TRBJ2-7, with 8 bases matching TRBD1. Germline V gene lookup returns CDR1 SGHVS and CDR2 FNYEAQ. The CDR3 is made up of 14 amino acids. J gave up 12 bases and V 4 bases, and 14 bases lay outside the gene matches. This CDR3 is CASSYQGAHGLWYF. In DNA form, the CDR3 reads TGTGCCAGCAGCTACCAGGGGGCGCACGGTCTGTGGTACTTC.

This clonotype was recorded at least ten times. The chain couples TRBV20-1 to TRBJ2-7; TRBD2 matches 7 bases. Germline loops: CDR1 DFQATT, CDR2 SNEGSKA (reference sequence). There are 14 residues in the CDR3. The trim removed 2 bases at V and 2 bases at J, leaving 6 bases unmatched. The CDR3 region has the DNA TGCAGTGCTAGATCTCTAGCGGCTGCCTACGAGCAGTACTTC. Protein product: CSARSLAAAYEQYF.

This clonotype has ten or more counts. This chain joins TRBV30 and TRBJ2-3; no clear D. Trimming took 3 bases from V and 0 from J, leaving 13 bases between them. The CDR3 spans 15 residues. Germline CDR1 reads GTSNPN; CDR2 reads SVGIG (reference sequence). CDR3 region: CAWRVLGGSTDTQYF. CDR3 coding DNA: TGTGCCTGGAGGGTTTTAGGTGGGAGCACAGATACGCAGTATTTT.

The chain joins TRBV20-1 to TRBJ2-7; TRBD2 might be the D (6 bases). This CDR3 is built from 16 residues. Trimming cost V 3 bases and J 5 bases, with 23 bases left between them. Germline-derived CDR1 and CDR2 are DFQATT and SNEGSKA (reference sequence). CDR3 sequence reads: CSARISRTNPYDEQYF. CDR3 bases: TGCAGTGCTAGGATTTCCCGGACTAATCCCTACGACGAGCAGTACTTC.

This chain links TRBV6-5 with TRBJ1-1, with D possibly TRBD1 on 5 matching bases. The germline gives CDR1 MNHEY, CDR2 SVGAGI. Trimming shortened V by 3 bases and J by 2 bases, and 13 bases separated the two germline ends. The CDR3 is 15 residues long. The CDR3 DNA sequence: TGTGCCAGCAGTTATCGACAGAGCACTAACACTGAAGCTTTCTTT. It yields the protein CASSYRQSTNTEAFF.

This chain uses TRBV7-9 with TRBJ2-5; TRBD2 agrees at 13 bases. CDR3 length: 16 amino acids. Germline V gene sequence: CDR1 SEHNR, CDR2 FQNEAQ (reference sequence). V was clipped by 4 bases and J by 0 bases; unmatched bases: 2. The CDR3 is CASSWGLAGNQETQYF. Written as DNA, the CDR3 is TGTGCCAGCAGCTGGGGACTAGCGGGAAACCAAGAGACCCAGTACTTC.

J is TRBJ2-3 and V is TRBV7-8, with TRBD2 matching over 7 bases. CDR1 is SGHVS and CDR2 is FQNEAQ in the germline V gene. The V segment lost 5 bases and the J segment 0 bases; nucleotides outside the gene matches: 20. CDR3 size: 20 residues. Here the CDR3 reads CASSASRGLAEIASTDTQYF. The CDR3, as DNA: TGTGCCAGCAGCGCAAGCCGAGGGCTAGCGGAGATCGCTAGCACAGATACGCAGTATTTT.

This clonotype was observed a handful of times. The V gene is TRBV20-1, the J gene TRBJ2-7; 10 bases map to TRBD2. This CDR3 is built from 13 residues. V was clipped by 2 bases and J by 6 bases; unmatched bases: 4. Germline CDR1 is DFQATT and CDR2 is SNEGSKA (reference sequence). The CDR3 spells CSARLAGVIEQYF. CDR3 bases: TGCAGTGCTAGACTAGCGGGAGTCATCGAGCAGTACTTC.

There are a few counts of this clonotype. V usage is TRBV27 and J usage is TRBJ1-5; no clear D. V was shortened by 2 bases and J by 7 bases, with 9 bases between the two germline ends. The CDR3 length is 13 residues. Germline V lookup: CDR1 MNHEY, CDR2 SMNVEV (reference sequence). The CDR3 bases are TGTGCCAGCAGTTTAGCCCCTTTACAGCCCCAGCATTTT. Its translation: CASSLAPLQPQHF.

DNA of the CDR3: TGTGCCAGCAGGACTAGCGGGAGCCTAGATTACAATGAGCAGTTCTTC. Its protein is CASRTSGSLDYNEQFF. The V and J genes are TRBV7-2 and TRBJ2-1; TRBD2 matches 12 bases. The CDR3 is made up of 16 amino acids. The V segment lost 6 bases and the J segment 4 bases; nucleotides outside the gene matches: 7. Germline assignment: CDR1 SGHTA and CDR2 FQGNSA.

CDR3 DNA: TGCGCCAGCACCCCTACCAGGGCAGTGGGACAAGAGACCCAGTACTTC. This translates into CASTPTRAVGQETQYF. The chain couples TRBV5-1 to TRBJ2-5; possible D gene TRBD1, 5 bases. The V gene lost 6 bases and the J gene lost 2 bases, with 20 bases spanning the gap. CDR1 and CDR2 from the germline V gene are SGHRS and YFSETQ. This CDR3 has 16 residues.

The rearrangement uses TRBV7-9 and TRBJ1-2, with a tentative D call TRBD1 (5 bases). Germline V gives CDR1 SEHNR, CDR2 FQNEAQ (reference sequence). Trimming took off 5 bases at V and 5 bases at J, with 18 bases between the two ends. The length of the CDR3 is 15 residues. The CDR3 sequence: CASSLEMGRQYGYTF. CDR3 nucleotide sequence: TGTGCCAGCAGCCTAGAGATGGGACGTCAATATGGCTACACCTTC.